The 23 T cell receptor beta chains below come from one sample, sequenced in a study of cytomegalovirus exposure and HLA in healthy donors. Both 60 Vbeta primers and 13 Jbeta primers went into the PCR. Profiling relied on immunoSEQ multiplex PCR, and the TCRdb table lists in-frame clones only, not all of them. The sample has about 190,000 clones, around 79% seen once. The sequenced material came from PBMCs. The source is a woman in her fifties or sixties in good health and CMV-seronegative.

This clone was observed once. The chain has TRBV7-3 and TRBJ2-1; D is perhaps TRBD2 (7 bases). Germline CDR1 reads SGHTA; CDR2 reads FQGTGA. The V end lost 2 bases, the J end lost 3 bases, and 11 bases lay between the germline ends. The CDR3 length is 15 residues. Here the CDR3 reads CASSLAGANYNEQFF. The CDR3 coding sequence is TGTGCCAGCAGCTTAGCGGGGGCGAACTACAATGAGCAGTTCTTC.

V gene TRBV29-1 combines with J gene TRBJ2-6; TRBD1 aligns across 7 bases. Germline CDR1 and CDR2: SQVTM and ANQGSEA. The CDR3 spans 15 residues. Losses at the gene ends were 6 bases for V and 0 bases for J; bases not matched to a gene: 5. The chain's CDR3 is CSVYRGTSGANVLTF. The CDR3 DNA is TGCAGCGTGTACAGGGGAACCTCTGGGGCCAACGTCCTGACTTTC.

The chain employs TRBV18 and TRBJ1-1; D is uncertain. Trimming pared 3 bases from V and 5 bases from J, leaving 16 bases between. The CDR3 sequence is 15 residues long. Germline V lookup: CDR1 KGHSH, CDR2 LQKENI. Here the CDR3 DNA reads TGTGCCAGCTCACCTTACTCCTACCCGGGGACTGAAGCTTTCTTT. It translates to CASSPYSYPGTEAFF.

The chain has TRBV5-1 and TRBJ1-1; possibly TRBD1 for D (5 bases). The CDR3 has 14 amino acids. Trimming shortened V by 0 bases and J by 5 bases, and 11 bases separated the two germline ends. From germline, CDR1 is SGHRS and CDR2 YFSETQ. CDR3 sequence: CASSLEGSWTEAFF. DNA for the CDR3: TGCGCCAGCAGCTTGGAGGGGTCGTGGACTGAAGCTTTCTTT.

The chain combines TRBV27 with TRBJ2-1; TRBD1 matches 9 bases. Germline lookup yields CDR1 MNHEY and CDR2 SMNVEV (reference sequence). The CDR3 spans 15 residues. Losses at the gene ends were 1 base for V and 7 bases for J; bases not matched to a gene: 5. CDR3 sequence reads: CASSLLGTGSNEQFF. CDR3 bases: TGTGCCAGCAGTTTATTAGGGACAGGGTCAAATGAGCAGTTCTTC.

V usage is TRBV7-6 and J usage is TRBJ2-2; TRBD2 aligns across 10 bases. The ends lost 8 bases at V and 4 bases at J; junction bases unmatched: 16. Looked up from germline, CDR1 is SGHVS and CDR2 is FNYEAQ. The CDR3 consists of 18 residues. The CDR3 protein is CASASRTSGGWGTGELFF. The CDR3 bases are TGTGCCAGCGCCTCCCGGACTAGCGGAGGCTGGGGCACCGGGGAGCTGTTTTTT.

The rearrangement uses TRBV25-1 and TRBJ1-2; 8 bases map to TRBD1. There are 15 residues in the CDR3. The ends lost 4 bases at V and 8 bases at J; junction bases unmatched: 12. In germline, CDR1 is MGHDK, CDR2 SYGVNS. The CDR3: CASSGLDRALHGYTF. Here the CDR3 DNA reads TGTGCCAGCAGTGGGTTGGACAGGGCACTACACGGCTACACCTTC.

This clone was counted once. In DNA, the CDR3 is TGTGCCAGCAGTCAAACAGGGATCTCGGCTTACGAGCAGTACTTC. It specifies CASSQTGISAYEQYF. This chain uses TRBV28 with TRBJ2-7; possibly TRBD1 for D (6 bases). The CDR3 contains 15 residues. V was clipped by 5 bases and J by 4 bases, with 18 bases between them. Germline assignment: CDR1 MDHEN and CDR2 SYDVKM.

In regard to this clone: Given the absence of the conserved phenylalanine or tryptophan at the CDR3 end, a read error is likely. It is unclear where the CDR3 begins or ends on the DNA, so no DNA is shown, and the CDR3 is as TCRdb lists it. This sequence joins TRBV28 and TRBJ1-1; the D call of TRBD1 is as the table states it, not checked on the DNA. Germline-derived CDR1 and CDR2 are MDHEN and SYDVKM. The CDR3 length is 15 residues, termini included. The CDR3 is CASRSTAKGQGNFSL.

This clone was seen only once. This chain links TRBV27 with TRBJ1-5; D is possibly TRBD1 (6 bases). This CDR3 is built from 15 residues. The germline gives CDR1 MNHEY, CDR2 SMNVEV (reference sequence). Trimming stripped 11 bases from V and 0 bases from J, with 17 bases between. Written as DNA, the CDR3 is TGTGCCTCCCGGGGGGGCTCAAATAGCAATCAGCCCCAGCATTTT. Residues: CASRGGSNSNQPQHF.

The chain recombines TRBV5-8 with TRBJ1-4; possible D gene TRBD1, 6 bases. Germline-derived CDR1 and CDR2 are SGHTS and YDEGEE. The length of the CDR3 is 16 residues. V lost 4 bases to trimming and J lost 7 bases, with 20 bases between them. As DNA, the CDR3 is TGTGCCAGCAGCCGAGGAACGCGGGGGGCAAGTGAAAAACTGTTTTTT. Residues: CASSRGTRGASEKLFF.

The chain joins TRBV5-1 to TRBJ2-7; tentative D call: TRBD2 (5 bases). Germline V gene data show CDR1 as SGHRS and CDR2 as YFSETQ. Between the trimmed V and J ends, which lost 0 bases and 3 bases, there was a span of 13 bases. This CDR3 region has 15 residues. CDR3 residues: CASSLATAERYEQYF. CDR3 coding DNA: TGCGCCAGCAGCTTGGCCACAGCGGAGCGCTACGAGCAGTACTTC.

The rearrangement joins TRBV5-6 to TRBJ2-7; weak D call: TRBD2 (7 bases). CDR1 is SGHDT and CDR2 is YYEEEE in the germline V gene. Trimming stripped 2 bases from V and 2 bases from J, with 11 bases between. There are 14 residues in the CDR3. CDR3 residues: CASSLKGGAYEQYF. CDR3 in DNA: TGTGCCAGCAGCTTAAAGGGGGGGGCCTACGAGCAGTACTTC.

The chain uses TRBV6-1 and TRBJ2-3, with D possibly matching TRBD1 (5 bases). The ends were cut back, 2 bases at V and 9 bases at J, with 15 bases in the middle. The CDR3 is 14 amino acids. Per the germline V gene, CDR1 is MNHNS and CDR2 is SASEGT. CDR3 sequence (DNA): TGTGCCAGCAGTGAAAACAGCCCTAGGGGCACGCAGTATTTT. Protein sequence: CASSENSPRGTQYF.

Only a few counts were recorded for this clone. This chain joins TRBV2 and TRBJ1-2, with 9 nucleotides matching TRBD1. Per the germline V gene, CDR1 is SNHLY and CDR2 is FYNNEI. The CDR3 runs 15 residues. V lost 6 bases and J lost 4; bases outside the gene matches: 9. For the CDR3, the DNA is TGTGCCAGCAGGCAACAGGGGGCGGCCCTCTATGGCTACACCTTC. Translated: CASRQQGAALYGYTF. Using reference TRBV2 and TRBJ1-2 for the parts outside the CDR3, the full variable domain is EPEVTQTPSHQVTQMGQEVILRCVPISNHLYFYWYRQILGQKVEFLVSFYNNEISEKSEIFDDQFSVERPDGSNFTLKIRSTKLEDSAMYFCASRQQGAALYGYTFGSGTRLTVV.

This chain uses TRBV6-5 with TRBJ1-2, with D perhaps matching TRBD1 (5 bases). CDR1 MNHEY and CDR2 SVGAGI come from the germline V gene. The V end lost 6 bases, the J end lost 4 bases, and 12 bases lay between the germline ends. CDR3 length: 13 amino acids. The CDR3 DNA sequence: TGTGCCAGCAGAAAGGACACTATCTATGGCTACACCTTC. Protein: CASRKDTIYGYTF.

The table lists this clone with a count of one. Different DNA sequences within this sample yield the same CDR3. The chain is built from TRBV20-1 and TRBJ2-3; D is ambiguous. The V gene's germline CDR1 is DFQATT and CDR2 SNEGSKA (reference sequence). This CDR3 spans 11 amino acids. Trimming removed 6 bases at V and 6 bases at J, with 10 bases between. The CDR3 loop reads CSASTGDTQYF. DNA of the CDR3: TGCAGTGCGTCCACCGGGGATACGCAGTATTTT.

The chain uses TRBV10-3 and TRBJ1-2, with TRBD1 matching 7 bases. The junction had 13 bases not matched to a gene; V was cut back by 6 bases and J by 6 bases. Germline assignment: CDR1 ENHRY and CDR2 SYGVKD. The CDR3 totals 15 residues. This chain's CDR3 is CAIRSRLLGQDGYTF. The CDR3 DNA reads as TGTGCCATCAGGAGCCGACTTCTAGGACAGGATGGCTACACCTTC.

The CDR3 DNA reads as TGTGCCAGCAGTTACGGGGCAGCTAACTATGGCTACACCTTC. Its translation is CASSYGAANYGYTF. This chain joins TRBV6-5 and TRBJ1-2; possibly TRBD1 for D (5 bases). V was clipped by 2 bases and J by 0 bases, with 7 bases between them. The CDR3 loop spans 14 amino acids. The germline gives CDR1 MNHEY, CDR2 SVGAGI.

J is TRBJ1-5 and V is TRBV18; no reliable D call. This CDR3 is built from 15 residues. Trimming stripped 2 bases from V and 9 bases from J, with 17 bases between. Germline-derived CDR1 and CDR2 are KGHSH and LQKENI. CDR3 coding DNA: TGTGCCAGCTCACCAAGCGGGCCAGTAGGCCTGCCCCAGCATTTT. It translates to CASSPSGPVGLPQHF.

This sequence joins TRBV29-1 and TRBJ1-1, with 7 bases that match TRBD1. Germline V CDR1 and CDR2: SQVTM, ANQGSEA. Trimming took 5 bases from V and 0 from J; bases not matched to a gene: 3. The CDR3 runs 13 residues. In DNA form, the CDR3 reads TGCAGCGTTTATGACAGGGTGAACACTGAAGCTTTCTTT. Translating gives CSVYDRVNTEAFF.

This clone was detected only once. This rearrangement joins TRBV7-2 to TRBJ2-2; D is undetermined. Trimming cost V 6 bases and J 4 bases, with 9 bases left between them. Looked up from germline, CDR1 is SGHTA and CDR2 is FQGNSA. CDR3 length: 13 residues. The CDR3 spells CASSPLGTGELFF. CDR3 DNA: TGTGCCAGCAGTCCCCTCGGCACCGGGGAGCTGTTTTTT.

CDR3 amino acids: CASEKGLNNEQFF. CDR3 DNA: TGTGCCAGCGAAAAAGGACTAAACAATGAGCAGTTCTTC. The V call is TRBV2, the J call TRBJ2-1, with D perhaps TRBD2 (6 bases). The CDR3 is 13 residues long. The V end lost 8 bases, the J end lost 5 bases, and 13 bases lay between the germline ends. CDR1 and CDR2 from the germline V gene are SNHLY and FYNNEI.